This T cell receptor beta chain was documented in a study of cytomegalovirus exposure and HLA in healthy donors. Overall study: A preliminary data release comprised 80 million to 95 million unique TCRs obtained from HLA-typed donors.

PCR was performed using 60 Vbeta and 13 Jbeta primers. As handled by the study authors: Per a later analysis, the number of unique TCR beta chains was some 80 million, of which about 10 million were shared. Produced via immunoSEQ multiplex PCR; TCRdb's table is partial and in-frame only. Clonal size and the V and J genes are those of that table, whereas D and trimming came from the DNA. The table has a few hundred thousand clones, approximately 90% seen once; the top ten hold more than 2%. Study-level points and caveats: Indistinguishable V segments, including TRBV6-2 and TRBV6-3, were excluded. Cytomegalovirus-associated status was assigned to about 150 TCR beta chains.

The CDR3 contains 17 residues. Germline CDR1 reads WNHNN; CDR2 reads SYGVQD (reference sequence). After removal of 8 bases from V and 2 bases from J, the junction contained 14 bases not matched to a gene. Concerning this clone: What it recognizes is unknown.

The receptor comes from a woman in her late teens or twenties in good health and CMV-seronegative. The rearrangement links TRBV10-1 to TRBJ1-5, with 8 nucleotides matching TRBD1. Sequencing was carried out using PBMCs. CDR3: CASPDRGLEIGNQPQHF. The CDR3 coding sequence is TGCGCCAGCCCCGACAGGGGTCTTGAGATAGGCAATCAGCCCCAGCATTTT.